These 31 T cell receptor beta chains were all obtained from the same sample, sequenced in a study of PD-1 blockade in mismatch repair-deficient tumors. Method: immunoSEQ multiplex PCR; TCRdb's copy keeps in-frame clones and lacks some. Found here are about 63,000 clones, about 91% of them singletons; the top ten hold approximately 13%. This specimen was peripheral blood, taken 52 weeks after starting pembrolizumab. These receptors all stem from an adult with mismatch repair-deficient cancer.

As for this clone: A junction end diverges from the germline sequence, so it may reflect a read error. This chain links TRBV6-5 with TRBJ2-7; 10 bases agree with TRBD1. Germline-derived CDR1 and CDR2 are MNHEY and SVGAGI. The CDR3 is 14 residues long. CDR3 protein: CVSSPGTGELEQYF. CDR3 sequence (DNA): TGTGTCAGCAGTCCCGGGACAGGGGAATTGGAGCAGTACTTC.

The gene calls are TRBV5-4 and TRBJ2-5; TRBD2 matches 10 bases. V lost 4 bases to trimming and J lost 2 bases; unmatched junction nucleotides: 5. CDR1 SGHNT and CDR2 YYREEE come from the germline V gene (reference sequence). The CDR3 loop spans 15 amino acids. The CDR3 loop is CASSGGLAVQETQYF. The CDR3 nucleotides are TGTGCCAGCAGCGGTGGACTAGCGGTACAAGAGACCCAGTACTTC. The whole variable domain, filled in from reference TRBV5-4 and TRBJ2-5, reads ETGVTQSPTHLIKTRGQQVTLRCSSQSGHNTVSWYQQALGQGPQFIFQYYREEENGRGNFPPRFSGLQFPNYSSELNVNALELDDSALYLCASSGGLAVQETQYFGPGTRLLVL.

This chain uses TRBV29-1 with TRBJ2-4; D is perhaps TRBD1 (6 bases). Germline-derived CDR1 and CDR2 are SQVTM and ANQGSEA. Trimming cost V 2 bases and J 6 bases, with 11 bases left between them. The CDR3 consists of 13 residues. The CDR3 DNA reads as TGCAGCGTTGAATTTGGACAGAGAAACATTCAGTACTTC. Protein product: CSVEFGQRNIQYF.

The chain is built from TRBV4-1 and TRBJ1-1, with D unresolved. The V end lost 1 base, the J end lost 7 bases, and 19 bases lay between the germline ends. The CDR3 has 16 residues. Germline V gene data show CDR1 as MGHRA and CDR2 as YSYEKL. In DNA, the CDR3 is TGCGCCAGCAGCCAAGCCCAAAAGCGCAGTTGGGATGAAGCTTTCTTT. As protein: CASSQAQKRSWDEAFF.

This sequence joins TRBV4-1 and TRBJ1-5; tentative D call: TRBD1 (5 bases). This CDR3 region has 15 residues. Trimming took 0 bases from V and 4 from J, leaving 10 bases between them. Germline CDR1 reads MGHRA; CDR2 reads YSYEKL. Here the CDR3 DNA reads TGCGCCAGCAGCCAAGAGGGACCGGGGAATCAGCCCCAGCATTTT. Protein: CASSQEGPGNQPQHF.

A word on this clone: At one boundary the junction diverges from the germline segment, which might be a read error. The CDR3 spells CAISESYGREDLDEQFF. In DNA, the CDR3 is TGTGCCATCAGCGAGTCTTATGGGCGGGAGGATCTGGATGAGCAGTTCTTC. This sequence joins TRBV10-3 and TRBJ2-1; the match to TRBD2 covers 8 bases. The CDR3 extends over 17 amino acids. CDR1 and CDR2 from the germline V gene are ENHRY and SYGVKD.

CDR3 region: CATKQRRDGLVPPYNEQFF. In DNA, the CDR3 is TGTGCCACCAAACAGAGGCGGGACGGTTTGGTACCCCCCTACAATGAGCAGTTCTTC. The V gene is TRBV15, the J gene TRBJ2-1; maybe TRBD2 (6 bases). The V gene lost 7 bases and the J gene lost 2 bases, with 27 bases spanning the gap. Germline V gives CDR1 LNHNV, CDR2 YYDKDF (reference sequence). CDR3 length equals 19 residues.

V gene TRBV5-1 combines with J gene TRBJ2-2; 8 bases fit TRBD1. Germline CDR1 SGHRS, CDR2 YFSETQ. V lost 1 base and J lost 5; bases outside the gene matches: 7. The CDR3 spans 16 residues. The CDR3 sequence is CASSLFRDRRTGELFF. In nucleotides, the CDR3 is TGCGCCAGCAGCTTGTTCCGGGACAGGCGAACCGGGGAGCTGTTTTTT.

The V call is TRBV5-6, the J call TRBJ2-2; D possibly corresponds to TRBD1 (6 bases). The CDR3 is made up of 12 amino acids. Germline-derived CDR1 and CDR2 are SGHDT and YYEEEE. V dropped 5 bases and J dropped 13 bases, with 15 bases sitting between them. The CDR3 sequence: CASRSGQGRLFF. Written as DNA, the CDR3 is TGTGCCAGCAGATCGGGGCAGGGGAGGCTGTTTTTT.

V usage is TRBV30 and J usage is TRBJ2-5, with D uncertain. Trimming left V 0 bases short and J 2 bases short, with 13 bases between. Germline-derived CDR1 and CDR2 are GTSNPN and SVGIG (reference sequence). The CDR3 totals 15 residues. CDR3 DNA sequence: TGTGCCTGGAGTGTACGCAAGGGCCCTCAAGAGACCCAGTACTTC. Residues: CAWSVRKGPQETQYF.

This clone was recorded once. J is TRBJ1-1 and V is TRBV28; 7 positions agree with TRBD1. Per the germline V gene, CDR1 is MDHEN and CDR2 is SYDVKM. The trim removed 8 bases at V and 9 bases at J, leaving 15 bases unmatched. The CDR3 runs 14 residues. The CDR3 protein is CASRPQGGRWKAFF. CDR3 sequence (DNA): TGTGCCAGCCGACCTCAGGGGGGGAGGTGGAAAGCTTTCTTT. Full variable domain (outside the CDR3, taken from reference TRBV28 and TRBJ1-1): DVKVTQSSRYLVKRTGEKVFLECVQDMDHENMFWYRQDPGLGLRLIYFSYDVKMKEKGDIPEGYSVSREKKERFSLILESASTNQTSMYLCASRPQGGRWKAFFGQGTRLTVV.

The count of this clone is one. J is TRBJ1-4 and V is TRBV27, with 7 nucleotides matching TRBD1. CDR1 is MNHEY, CDR2 SMNVEV, per germline (reference sequence). The length of the CDR3 is 16 residues. V shed 8 bases, J shed 2 bases, and the junction held 11 bases outside the gene matches. The CDR3 DNA is TGTGCCAGCCCGCCTTTTGGCAGGGGGACTAATGAAAAACTGTTTTTT. Translated, it gives CASPPFGRGTNEKLFF.

The rearrangement uses TRBV19 and TRBJ2-6; no definite D call. Germline assignment: CDR1 LNHDA and CDR2 SQIVND (reference sequence). The CDR3 has 13 residues. The germline V and J ends were trimmed by 1 base and 3 bases, with 1 base remaining between them. The CDR3 sequence: CASSIVGANVLTF. The CDR3 nucleotides read TGTGCCAGTAGTATAGTTGGGGCCAACGTCCTGACTTTC.

In its sample, this clone was seen once. The chain joins TRBV7-2 to TRBJ1-1, with 7 bases aligning to TRBD1. Unmatched junction bases numbered 10, after V lost 1 base and J lost 11 bases. The CDR3 covers 14 residues. CDR1 is SGHTA and CDR2 is FQGNSA in the germline V gene. This chain's CDR3 is CASSLGQGGFEAFF. CDR3 nucleotides: TGTGCCAGCAGCTTAGGGCAGGGGGGCTTCGAGGCTTTCTTT.

The chain links TRBV7-9 to TRBJ1-2; the match to TRBD1 covers 9 bases. The CDR3 runs 15 residues. CDR1 is SEHNR, CDR2 FQNEAQ, per germline (reference sequence). V dropped 5 bases and J dropped 4; count of bases not matched to a gene: 8. The CDR3 protein is CASSGEGQGVYGYTF. CDR3 nucleotides: TGTGCCAGCAGCGGAGAGGGACAGGGCGTCTATGGCTACACCTTC.

The J gene is TRBJ2-7, the V gene TRBV4-1, with D hard to call. The CDR3 spans 13 residues. Germline V gives CDR1 MGHRA, CDR2 YSYEKL. V was cut by 1 base and J by 0 bases, with 4 bases left in between. The CDR3 DNA sequence: TGCGCCAGCAGCCAAGGGCGCTCCTACGAGCAGTACTTC. Its protein product is CASSQGRSYEQYF.

This sequence joins TRBV11-2 and TRBJ2-3; TRBD2 aligns across 7 bases. This CDR3 is built from 15 residues. Per the germline V gene, CDR1 is SGHAT and CDR2 is FQNNGV. Trimming took 2 bases from V and 4 from J; bases not matched to a gene: 6. The CDR3 region has the DNA TGTGCCAGCAGCTTAAAGGGTGGGAGGGCAGATACGCAGTATTTT. This gives the protein CASSLKGGRADTQYF.

The V gene is TRBV13, the J gene TRBJ2-7; no clear D gene. The germline CDR1 and CDR2 sequences are PRHDT and FYEKMQ (reference sequence). With 6 bases removed from V and 4 bases from J, the gap between germline ends came to 16 bases. This CDR3 is 14 amino acids long. CDR3 nucleotide sequence: TGTGCCAGCAGTGAAGACGGATCCGTTTACGAGCAGTACTTC. It yields the protein CASSEDGSVYEQYF.

This clone was observed a single time. Here the CDR3 DNA reads TGTGCCAGCAGCCTCAGACTAGCGGGAGAAGATGAGCAGTTCTTC. This encodes CASSLRLAGEDEQFF. The chain couples TRBV13 to TRBJ2-1; 12 bases match TRBD2. The J segment lost 8 bases and the V segment lost 5 bases, leaving 7 bases of the junction unmatched. The CDR3 runs to 15 residues. Germline loops: CDR1 PRHDT, CDR2 FYEKMQ (reference sequence).

The genes are TRBV10-3 and TRBJ2-5; 10 nucleotides align to TRBD1. Looked up from germline, CDR1 is ENHRY and CDR2 is SYGVKD. CDR3 size: 16 residues. Germline trimming cut 6 bases from V and 3 bases from J; bases unmatched to any gene: 10. The CDR3 spells CAISSGRTGGKETQYF. Here the CDR3 DNA reads TGTGCCATCAGCTCCGGGCGGACAGGGGGGAAAGAGACCCAGTACTTC.

This sequence joins TRBV27 and TRBJ2-7, with D perhaps TRBD1 (6 bases). The V and J ends lost 5 bases and 4 bases respectively, with 18 bases between them. The CDR3 runs 15 residues. Per germline, CDR1 MNHEY and CDR2 SMNVEV (reference sequence). CDR3 loop: CASSAFRGVAYEQYF. CDR3 bases: TGTGCCAGCAGTGCTTTCAGGGGAGTGGCGTACGAGCAGTACTTC.

This clone has more than one count but fewer than ten. The chain recombines TRBV11-3 with TRBJ2-7, with D perhaps TRBD2 (5 bases). The CDR3 sequence is 11 residues long. V gave up 6 bases and J gave up 4 bases, with 7 bases separating them. In germline, CDR1 is SGHNT, CDR2 YENEEA. CDR3 coding DNA: TGTGCCAGCAGGGGCGGGTACGAGCAGTACTTC. Encoded protein: CASRGGYEQYF.

V usage is TRBV27 and J usage is TRBJ1-1, with 9 bases aligning to TRBD1. Germline V CDR1 and CDR2: MNHEY, SMNVEV (reference sequence). The CDR3 length is 16 residues. The ends lost 6 bases at V and 4 bases at J; junction bases unmatched: 12. As DNA, the CDR3 is TGTGCCAGCAGCTATGGGACAGGGTTGGTGGGCACTGAAGCTTTCTTT. This codes for CASSYGTGLVGTEAFF.

The sample holds a few counts of this clone. The rearrangement uses TRBV7-9 and TRBJ2-7; tentatively, D is TRBD1 or TRBD2 (6 bases each). From germline, CDR1 is SEHNR and CDR2 FQNEAQ (reference sequence). V shed 1 base and J shed 4 bases, with 8 bases lying between them. This CDR3 is built from 13 residues. The CDR3 DNA reads as TGTGCCAGCAGCTTAGAAGGGGGGTACGAGCAGTACTTC. This sequence encodes CASSLEGGYEQYF. The whole variable domain, filled in from reference TRBV7-9 and TRBJ2-7, reads DTGVSQNPRHKITKRGQNVTFRCDPISEHNRLYWYRQTLGQGPEFLTYFQNEAQLEKSRLLSDRFSAERPKGSFSTLEIQRTEQGDSAMYLCASSLEGGYEQYFGPGTRLTVT.

This chain links TRBV28 with TRBJ1-3; 7 nucleotides line up with TRBD1. The CDR3 is 14 residues long. Germline V CDR1 and CDR2: MDHEN, SYDVKM. V was clipped by 5 bases and J by 3 bases; unmatched bases: 4. The CDR3 DNA follows: TGTGCCAGCAGTACCAGGGGGTTTGGAAACACCATATATTTT. Protein: CASSTRGFGNTIYF.

The gene calls are TRBV7-8 and TRBJ2-7; 9 bases agree with TRBD1. J gave up 3 bases and V 3 bases, and 12 bases lay outside the gene matches. CDR1 and CDR2 from the germline V gene are SGHVS and FQNEAQ. This CDR3 is 17 amino acids long. This CDR3 is CASSFRESWDRDYEQYF. In DNA form, the CDR3 reads TGTGCCAGCAGCTTTAGAGAGAGTTGGGACAGGGACTACGAGCAGTACTTC.

The rearrangement joins TRBV5-1 to TRBJ2-7; the D gene could be TRBD1 or TRBD2 (5 bases each). Germline CDR1 is SGHRS and CDR2 is YFSETQ. This CDR3 comprises 17 residues. V dropped 4 bases and J dropped 2 bases, with 22 bases sitting between them. The CDR3: CASSLGFWEKGTYEQYF. Written as DNA, the CDR3 is TGCGCCAGCAGCCTGGGGTTTTGGGAGAAGGGGACCTACGAGCAGTACTTC.

The chain carries TRBV2 and TRBJ2-7; 9 positions match TRBD2. Germline CDR1 reads SNHLY; CDR2 reads FYNNEI. With 6 bases clipped from V and 3 bases from J, the junction kept 12 bases outside the gene matches. This CDR3 has 16 residues. The CDR3 is CASSAPPPSGNYEQYF. The DNA for the CDR3 is TGTGCCAGCAGCGCTCCGCCCCCTAGCGGGAACTACGAGCAGTACTTC.

The chain employs TRBV6-5 and TRBJ2-7, with D maybe TRBD2 (5 bases). Between the trimmed V and J ends, which lost 2 bases and 6 bases, there was a span of 11 bases. The CDR3 length is 13 residues. In germline, CDR1 is MNHEY, CDR2 SVGAGI. CDR3 DNA: TGTGCCAGCAGTTACGGGGAGACGGGCGAGCAGTACTTC. Translating it yields CASSYGETGEQYF.

The chain joins TRBV9 to TRBJ2-3, with 10 positions matching TRBD2. The CDR3 runs 17 residues. CDR1 is SGDLS, CDR2 YYNGEE, per germline. The V gene end was trimmed by 4 bases and the J gene end by 2 bases; junction bases not matched to a gene: 10. The CDR3 here is CASSTRDLAGDTDTQYF. As DNA, the CDR3 is TGTGCCAGCAGCACTAGAGATCTAGCGGGAGACACAGATACGCAGTATTTT.

The rearrangement joins TRBV11-2 to TRBJ1-4; D unclear. V lost 5 bases and J 8 bases, leaving 15 bases between the germline ends. CDR1 and CDR2 from the germline V gene are SGHAT and FQNNGV. The CDR3 covers 14 residues. The CDR3 DNA is TGTGCCAGCAGCACTGAGGGAGTCGGCGAAAAACTGTTTTTT. Translated: CASSTEGVGEKLFF.